The 10 T cell receptor delta chains below all came from one sample that was sequenced in a study of gamma-delta T cells after stem cell transplantation. With CATT, TCRdb re-called clones from the RT-PCR reads. The data show about 2,600 delta-chain clones, 3% to 3.5% seen once. Sequenced material: gamma-delta T cells. These receptor sequences come from a human donor. It is not recorded whose cells these are; they may come from a transplant donor.

This clone was picked up a small number of times. Since a far larger clone is one base different, this is likely a read error. This same CDR3 is encoded by further DNA sequences in the sample. The chain carries TRDV2 and TRDJ1, with 9 bases fitting TRDD3. The CDR3 loop spans 18 amino acids. Germline V lookup: CDR1 GEAIGNYY, CDR2 EKD. The CDR3, as DNA: TGTGCCTGCTCCTTCCTCACTGGGGGAAGAGAGACCACCGATAAACTAATCTTT. Its protein is CACSFLTGGRETTDKLIF.

In its sample, this clone ranks as medium-sized. This sample also contains other DNA sequences that code for the same CDR3. The chain is built from TRDV2 and TRDJ1; TRDD3 matches 7 bases. This CDR3 comprises 17 residues. Losses at the gene ends were 2 bases for V and 0 bases for J; bases not matched to a gene: 11. From germline, CDR1 is GEAIGNYY and CDR2 EKD. CDR3 sequence (DNA): TGTGCCTGTGACAGCGTGTCTGGGGGGTCGTACACCGATAAACTCATCTTT. Translating gives CACDSVSGGSYTDKLIF.

By sample share, this clone is medium-sized. One base separates it from a far larger clone, so it is likely a read error. J is TRDJ1 and V is TRDV2, with TRDD3 matching over 9 bases. Trimming removed 3 bases from V and 3 bases from J; junction bases left unmatched: 7. Germline CDR1 GEAIGNYY, CDR2 EKD. The CDR3 runs to 15 residues. CDR3 protein: CACDLPGDTPDKLIF. The CDR3 bases are TGTGCCTGTGACTTACCGGGGGATACTCCCGATAAACTCATCTTT.

On this clone itself: This may be a read error: a much more frequent sequence differs by one nucleotide. The J gene is TRDJ1, the V gene TRDV1, with 10 bases aligning to TRDD3. J was trimmed by 0 bases and V by 1 base; bases with no gene match: 41. The V gene's germline CDR1 is TSWWSYY and CDR2 QGS. The CDR3 has 29 residues. The CDR3 coding sequence is TGTGCTCTTGGGGAACCGATTACAGACGCAGGGTTCCTACGGATCCCTGACTGGGGGATCTCATCATACACCGATAAACTCATCTTT. It specifies CALGEPITDAGFLRIPDWGISSYTDKLIF.

In regard to this clone: A far larger clone is a single base away, which makes a read error likely. Additional DNA sequences in this sample encode the identical CDR3. The J gene is TRDJ1, the V gene TRDV2; 10 nucleotides match TRDD3. The CDR3 totals 17 residues. Germline CDR1 GEAIGNYY, CDR2 EKD. CDR3 bases: TGTGCCTGTGACACATTACTGGGGGATCACCTCACCGATAAGCTCATCTTT. Protein product: CACDTLLGDHLTDKLIF.

On this clone: TCRdb's protein for this DNA is that of a much larger clone and differs from the translation at residues 4 and 9, likely a read error; the protein shown is the DNA translation. The rearrangement joins TRDV2 to TRDJ1; the match to TRDD3 covers 8 bases. The CDR3 has 16 residues. The germline V gene has CDR1 GEAIGNYY and CDR2 EKD. In DNA, the CDR3 is TGTGCCTGTAACACTCTACTGGGGGGTACTTCCGATAAACTCATCTTT. Its protein product is CACNTLLGGTSDKLIF.

This clone was seen a few times. The mismatch at residue 18 between this DNA's translation and the TCRdb protein of a much larger clone likely reflects a read error; the protein shown is translated from the DNA. The V gene is TRDV2, the J gene TRDJ3; 12 nucleotides agree with TRDD3. The CDR3 contains 20 residues. Per germline, CDR1 GEAIGNYY and CDR2 EKD. The CDR3: CACDTVLGDTLSWDTRQVFF. Here the CDR3 DNA reads TGTGCCTGTGACACCGTACTGGGGGATACCCTCTCCTGGGACACCCGACAGGTGTTTTTC.

A note on this clone: TCRdb attributes to this sequence the protein of a much larger clone, which differs from the DNA translation at residue 4; a read error is likely, and the protein displayed is translated from the DNA. The genes are TRDV2 and TRDJ3; 12 bases map to TRDD3. Germline assignment: CDR1 GEAIGNYY and CDR2 EKD. With 4 bases clipped from V and 0 bases from J, the junction kept 9 bases outside the gene matches. The CDR3 is 20 residues long. The CDR3 protein is CACETVLGDTLSWDTRQMFF. In DNA form, the CDR3 reads TGTGCCTGTGAAACCGTACTGGGGGATACCCTCTCCTGGGACACCCGACAGATGTTTTTC.

There are a few counts of this clone. This specimen includes other DNA sequences encoding the same CDR3. J is TRDJ1 and V is TRDV2; 13 bases are shared with TRDD3. CDR1 is GEAIGNYY, CDR2 EKD, per germline. V lost 3 bases to trimming and J lost 2 bases; unmatched junction nucleotides: 11. This CDR3 contains 18 residues. This CDR3 reads CACDGIRLGDTRTDKLIF. The CDR3, as DNA: TGTGCCTGTGACGGGATCCGACTGGGGGATACGCGTACCGATAAACTCATCTTT.

This clone was observed a handful of times. It is likely a read error: a sequence one base away is far more abundant. Within the sample, other DNA sequences also encode this same CDR3. The chain joins TRDV2 to TRDJ2, with a possible D match to TRDD3 (5 bases). CDR1 and CDR2 from the germline V gene are GEAIGNYY and EKD. The CDR3 sequence is 15 residues long. The CDR3 region is CACDTVGALTAQLFF. The CDR3 bases are TGTGCCTGTGACACGGTTGGGGCTTTGACGGCACAACTCTTCTTT.